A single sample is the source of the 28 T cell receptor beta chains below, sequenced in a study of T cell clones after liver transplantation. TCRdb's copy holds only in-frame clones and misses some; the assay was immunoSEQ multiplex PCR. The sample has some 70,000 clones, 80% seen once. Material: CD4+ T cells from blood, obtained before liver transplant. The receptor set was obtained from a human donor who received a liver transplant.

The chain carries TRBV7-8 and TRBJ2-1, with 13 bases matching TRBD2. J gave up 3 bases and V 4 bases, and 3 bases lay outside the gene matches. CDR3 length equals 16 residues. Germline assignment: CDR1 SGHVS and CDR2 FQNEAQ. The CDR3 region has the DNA TGTGCCAGCAGCTCCCGGACTAGCGGGAGCTACAATGAGCAGTTCTTC. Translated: CASSSRTSGSYNEQFF.

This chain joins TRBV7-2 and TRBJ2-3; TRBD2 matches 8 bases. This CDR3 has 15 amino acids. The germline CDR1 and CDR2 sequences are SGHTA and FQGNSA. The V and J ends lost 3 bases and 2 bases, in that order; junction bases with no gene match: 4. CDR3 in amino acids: CASSFAGGPTDTQYF. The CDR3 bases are TGTGCCAGCAGCTTTGCGGGAGGCCCCACAGATACGCAGTATTTT.

CDR3 DNA sequence: TGTGCCAGCAGTTACACGACAGGGGGCAACATTCAGTACTTC. Encoded protein: CASSYTTGGNIQYF. The chain employs TRBV6-5 and TRBJ2-4; 10 bases map to TRBD1. Germline loops: CDR1 MNHEY, CDR2 SVGAGI. The V segment lost 2 bases and the J segment 7 bases; nucleotides outside the gene matches: 2. This CDR3 contains 14 residues.

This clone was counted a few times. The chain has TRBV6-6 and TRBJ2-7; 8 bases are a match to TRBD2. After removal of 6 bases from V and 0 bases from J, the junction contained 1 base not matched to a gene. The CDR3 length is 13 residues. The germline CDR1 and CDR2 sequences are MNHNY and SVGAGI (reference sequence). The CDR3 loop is CASRLAASYEQYF. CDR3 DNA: TGTGCCAGCAGACTAGCGGCCTCCTACGAGCAGTACTTC.

CDR3 sequence (DNA): TGTGCCAGCAGCTTGGGGGGAGCATTAGCCAAAAACATTCAGTACTTC. Translated: CASSLGGALAKNIQYF. This chain links TRBV5-6 with TRBJ2-4, with D possibly being TRBD2 (5 bases). There are 16 residues in the CDR3. The V end lost 0 bases, the J end lost 0 bases, and 10 bases lay between the germline ends. CDR1 SGHDT and CDR2 YYEEEE come from the germline V gene.

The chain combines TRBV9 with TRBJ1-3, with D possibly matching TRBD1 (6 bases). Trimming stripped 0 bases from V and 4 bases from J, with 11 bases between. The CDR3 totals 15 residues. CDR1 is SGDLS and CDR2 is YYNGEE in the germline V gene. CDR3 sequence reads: CASSVEGGRGNTIYF. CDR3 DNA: TGTGCCAGCAGCGTAGAAGGGGGGAGAGGAAACACCATATATTTT.

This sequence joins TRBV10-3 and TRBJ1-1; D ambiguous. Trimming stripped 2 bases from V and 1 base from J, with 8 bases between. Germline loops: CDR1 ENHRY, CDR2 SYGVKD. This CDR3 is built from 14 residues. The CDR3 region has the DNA TGTGCCATCAGTGAGGGCGGACGGAACACTGAAGCTTTCTTT. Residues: CAISEGGRNTEAFF.

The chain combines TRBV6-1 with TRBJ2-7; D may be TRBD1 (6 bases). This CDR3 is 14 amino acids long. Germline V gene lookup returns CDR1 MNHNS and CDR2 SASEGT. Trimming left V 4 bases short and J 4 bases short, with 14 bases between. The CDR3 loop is CASSVDTRGYEQYF. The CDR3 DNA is TGTGCCAGCAGTGTGGACACAAGGGGGTACGAGCAGTACTTC.

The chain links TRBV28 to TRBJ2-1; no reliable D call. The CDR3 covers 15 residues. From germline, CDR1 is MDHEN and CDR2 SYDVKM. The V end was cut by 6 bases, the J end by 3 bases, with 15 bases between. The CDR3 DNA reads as TGTGCCAGCAGCCCCAGGACCCAAGGCTACAATGAGCAGTTCTTC. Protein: CASSPRTQGYNEQFF.

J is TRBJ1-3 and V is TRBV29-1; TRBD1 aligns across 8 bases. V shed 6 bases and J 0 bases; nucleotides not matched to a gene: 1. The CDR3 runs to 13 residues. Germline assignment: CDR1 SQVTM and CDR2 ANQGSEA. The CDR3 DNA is TGCAGCGTCGGGACAGGCTCTGGAAACACCATATATTTT. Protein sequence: CSVGTGSGNTIYF.

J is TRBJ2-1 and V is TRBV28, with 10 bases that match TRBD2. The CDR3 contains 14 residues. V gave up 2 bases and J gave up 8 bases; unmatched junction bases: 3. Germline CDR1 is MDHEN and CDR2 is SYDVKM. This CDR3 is CASSLIAGGDEQFF. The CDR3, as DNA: TGTGCCAGCAGTTTAATAGCGGGGGGCGATGAGCAGTTCTTC.

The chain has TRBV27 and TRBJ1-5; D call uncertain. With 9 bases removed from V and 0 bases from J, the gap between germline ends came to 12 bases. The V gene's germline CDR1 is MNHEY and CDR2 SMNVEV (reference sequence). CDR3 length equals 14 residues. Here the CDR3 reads CASSRTSSNQPQHF. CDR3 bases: TGTGCCAGTTCCCGGACGAGTAGCAATCAGCCCCAGCATTTT.

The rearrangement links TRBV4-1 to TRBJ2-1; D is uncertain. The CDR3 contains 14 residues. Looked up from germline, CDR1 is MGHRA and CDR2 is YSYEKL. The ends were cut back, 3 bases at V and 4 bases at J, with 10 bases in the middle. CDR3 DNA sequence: TGCGCCAGCAGCCAGTTAACTTCTTACAATGAGCAGTTCTTC. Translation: CASSQLTSYNEQFF.

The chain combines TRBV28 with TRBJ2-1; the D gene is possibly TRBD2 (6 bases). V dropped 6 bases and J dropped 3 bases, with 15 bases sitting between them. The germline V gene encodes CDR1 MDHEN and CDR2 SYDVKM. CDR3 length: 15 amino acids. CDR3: CASSDSGTGYNEQFF. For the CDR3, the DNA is TGTGCCAGCAGCGATTCCGGGACTGGCTACAATGAGCAGTTCTTC. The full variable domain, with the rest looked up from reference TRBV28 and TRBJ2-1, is DVKVTQSSRYLVKRTGEKVFLECVQDMDHENMFWYRQDPGLGLRLIYFSYDVKMKEKGDIPEGYSVSREKKERFSLILESASTNQTSMYLCASSDSGTGYNEQFFGPGTRLTVL.

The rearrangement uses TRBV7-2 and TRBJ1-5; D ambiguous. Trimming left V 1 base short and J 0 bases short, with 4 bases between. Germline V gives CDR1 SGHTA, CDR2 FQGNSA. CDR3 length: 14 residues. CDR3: CASSLDPSNQPQHF. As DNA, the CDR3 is TGTGCCAGCAGCTTAGACCCTAGCAATCAGCCCCAGCATTTT.

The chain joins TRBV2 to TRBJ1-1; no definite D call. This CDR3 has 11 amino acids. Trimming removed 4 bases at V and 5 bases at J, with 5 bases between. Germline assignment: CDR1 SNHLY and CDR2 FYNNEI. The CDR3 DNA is TGTGCCAGCAGTGGAAGGACTGAAGCTTTCTTT. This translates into CASSGRTEAFF.

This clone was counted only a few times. The CDR3, as DNA: TGTGCCATCAGTGAGTCGGGGGTCGGAGCTGAAGCTTTCTTT. This encodes CAISESGVGAEAFF. The chain joins TRBV10-3 to TRBJ1-1; a possible D gene is TRBD1 (5 bases). The germline gives CDR1 ENHRY, CDR2 SYGVKD. The CDR3 extends over 14 amino acids. Trimming stripped 0 bases from V and 6 bases from J, with 11 bases between.

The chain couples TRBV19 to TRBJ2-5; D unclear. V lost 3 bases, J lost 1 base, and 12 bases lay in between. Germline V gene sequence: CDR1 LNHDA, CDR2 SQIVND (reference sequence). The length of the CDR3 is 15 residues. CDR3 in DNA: TGTGCCAGTAGTATTGGCAGACGGGTCCAAGAGACCCAGTACTTC. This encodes CASSIGRRVQETQYF.

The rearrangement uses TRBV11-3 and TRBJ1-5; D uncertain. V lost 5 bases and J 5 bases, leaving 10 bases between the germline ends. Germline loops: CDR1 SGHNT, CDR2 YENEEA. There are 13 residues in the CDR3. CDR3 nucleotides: TGTGCCAGCAGCCAGGACCGGGATCAGCCCCAGCATTTT. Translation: CASSQDRDQPQHF.

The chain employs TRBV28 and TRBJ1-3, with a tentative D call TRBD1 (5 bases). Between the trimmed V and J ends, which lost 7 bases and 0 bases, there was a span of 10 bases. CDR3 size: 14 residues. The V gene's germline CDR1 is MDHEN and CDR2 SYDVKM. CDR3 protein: CASMEGRSGNTIYF. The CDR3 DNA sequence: TGTGCCAGCATGGAGGGGCGCTCTGGAAACACCATATATTTT.

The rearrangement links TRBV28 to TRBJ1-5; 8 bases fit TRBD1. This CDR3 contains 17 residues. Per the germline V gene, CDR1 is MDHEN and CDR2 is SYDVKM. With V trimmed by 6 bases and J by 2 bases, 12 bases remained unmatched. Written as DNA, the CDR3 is TGTGCCAGCAGCCATGGTGGGACAGGCTATGGCAATCAGCCCCAGCATTTT. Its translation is CASSHGGTGYGNQPQHF.

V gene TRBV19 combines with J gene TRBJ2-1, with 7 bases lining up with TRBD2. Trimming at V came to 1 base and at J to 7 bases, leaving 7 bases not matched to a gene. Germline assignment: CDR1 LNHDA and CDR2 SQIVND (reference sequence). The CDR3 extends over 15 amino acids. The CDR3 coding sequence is TGTGCCAGTAGTATAGGAAGCGGGAAGGAGAATGAGCAGTTCTTC. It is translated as CASSIGSGKENEQFF.

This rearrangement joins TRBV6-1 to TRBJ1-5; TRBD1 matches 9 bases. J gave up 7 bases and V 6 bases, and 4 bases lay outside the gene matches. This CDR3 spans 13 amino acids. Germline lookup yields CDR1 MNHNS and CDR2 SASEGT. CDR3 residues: CASRGTGYQPQHF. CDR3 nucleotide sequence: TGTGCCAGCAGGGGGACAGGGTACCAGCCCCAGCATTTT.

The CDR3 loop reads CASSQGSQAGGPNEQFF. The CDR3 DNA follows: TGTGCCAGCAGCCAAGGCTCCCAAGCGGGAGGGCCAAATGAGCAGTTCTTC. The rearrangement joins TRBV14 to TRBJ2-1; 10 bases map to TRBD2. Germline V gene data show CDR1 as SGHDN and CDR2 as FVKESK. V was clipped by 1 base and J by 7 bases; unmatched bases: 10. The CDR3 has 17 amino acids.

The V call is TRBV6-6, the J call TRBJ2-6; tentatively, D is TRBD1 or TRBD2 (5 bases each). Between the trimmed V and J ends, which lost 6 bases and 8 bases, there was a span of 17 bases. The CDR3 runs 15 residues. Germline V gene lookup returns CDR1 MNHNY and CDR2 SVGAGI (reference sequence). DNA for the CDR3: TGTGCCAGCAGCCCCGAACCAGGGAGCCCCAACGTCCTGACTTTC. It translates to CASSPEPGSPNVLTF.

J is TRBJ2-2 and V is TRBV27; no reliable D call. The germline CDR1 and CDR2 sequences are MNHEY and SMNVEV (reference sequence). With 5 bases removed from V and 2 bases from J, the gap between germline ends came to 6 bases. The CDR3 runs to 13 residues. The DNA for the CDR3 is TGTGCCAGCAGTCGGCCCAACACCGGGGAGCTGTTTTTT. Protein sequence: CASSRPNTGELFF.

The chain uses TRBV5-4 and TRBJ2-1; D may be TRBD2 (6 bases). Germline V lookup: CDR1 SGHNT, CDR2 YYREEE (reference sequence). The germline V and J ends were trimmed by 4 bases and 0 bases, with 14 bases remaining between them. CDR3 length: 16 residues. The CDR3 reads CASSPDRDFSYNEQFF. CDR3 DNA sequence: TGTGCCAGCAGCCCCGACCGGGACTTCTCCTACAATGAGCAGTTCTTC. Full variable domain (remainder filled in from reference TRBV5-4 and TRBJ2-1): ETGVTQSPTHLIKTRGQQVTLRCSSQSGHNTVSWYQQALGQGPQFIFQYYREEENGRGNFPPRFSGLQFPNYSSELNVNALELDDSALYLCASSPDRDFSYNEQFFGPGTRLTVL.

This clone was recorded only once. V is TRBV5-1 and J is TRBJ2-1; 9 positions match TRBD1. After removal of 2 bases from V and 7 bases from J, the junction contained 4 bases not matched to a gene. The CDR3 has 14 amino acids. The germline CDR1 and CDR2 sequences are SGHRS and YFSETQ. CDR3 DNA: TGCGCCAGCAGCTTCAACAGGGGGCGGAATGAGCAGTTCTTC. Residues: CASSFNRGRNEQFF.